This TCR beta chain was retrieved from a study of blood T cell repertoires in COVID-19. Study-level background: COVID-19 samples from acute and convalescent phases originated in the United States, Italy and Spain.

Assay used: immunoSEQ multiplex PCR; TCRdb lists only in-frame clones, some missing. The profile shows under 300,000 clones, around four fifths of them singletons. The CDR3 sequence is 13 residues long. Per the germline V gene, CDR1 is LGHNA and CDR2 is YSLEER. Trimming shortened V by 2 bases and J by 8 bases, and 7 bases separated the two germline ends. This sequence was found in a woman between 45 and 60 years old who had recovered from COVID-19. The genes are TRBV4-3 and TRBJ1-6, with D possibly matching TRBD1 (5 bases). Sequencing input: peripheral blood. DNA of the CDR3: TGCGCCAGCAGCCAACAACAGGATTCACCCCTCCACTTT. Translation: CASSQQQDSPLHF.